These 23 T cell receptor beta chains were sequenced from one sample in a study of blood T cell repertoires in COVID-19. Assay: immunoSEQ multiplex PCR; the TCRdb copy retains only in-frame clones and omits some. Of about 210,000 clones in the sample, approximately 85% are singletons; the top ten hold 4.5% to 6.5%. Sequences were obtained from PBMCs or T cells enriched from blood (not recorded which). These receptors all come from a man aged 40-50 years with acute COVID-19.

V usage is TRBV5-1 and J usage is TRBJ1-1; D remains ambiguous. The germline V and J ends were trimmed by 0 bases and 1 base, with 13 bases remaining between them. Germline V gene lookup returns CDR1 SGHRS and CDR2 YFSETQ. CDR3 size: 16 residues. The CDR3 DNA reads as TGCGCCAGCAGCTTGGAACCGTGGCCCCAGAACACTGAAGCTTTCTTT. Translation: CASSLEPWPQNTEAFF.

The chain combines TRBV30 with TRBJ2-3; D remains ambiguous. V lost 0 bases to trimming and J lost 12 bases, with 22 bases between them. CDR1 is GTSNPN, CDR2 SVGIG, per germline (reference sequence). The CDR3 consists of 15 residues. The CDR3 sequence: CAWSVDTHIARIQYF. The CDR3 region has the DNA TGTGCCTGGAGTGTAGACACACACATCGCGCGAATCCAGTATTTT.

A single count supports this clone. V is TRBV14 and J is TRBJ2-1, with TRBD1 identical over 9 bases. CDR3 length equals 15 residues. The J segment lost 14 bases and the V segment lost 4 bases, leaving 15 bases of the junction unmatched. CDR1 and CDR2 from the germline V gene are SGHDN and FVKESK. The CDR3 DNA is TGTGCCAGCAGCCCAGTCTACGGGACAGGGTCTCTGAAGTTCTTC. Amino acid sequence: CASSPVYGTGSLKFF.

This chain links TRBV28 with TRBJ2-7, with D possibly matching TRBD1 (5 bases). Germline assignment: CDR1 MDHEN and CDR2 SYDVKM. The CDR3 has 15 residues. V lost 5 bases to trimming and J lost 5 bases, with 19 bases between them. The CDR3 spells CASSGHSGYLDEQYF. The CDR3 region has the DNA TGTGCCAGCAGTGGACACAGTGGCTATCTCGACGAGCAGTACTTC.

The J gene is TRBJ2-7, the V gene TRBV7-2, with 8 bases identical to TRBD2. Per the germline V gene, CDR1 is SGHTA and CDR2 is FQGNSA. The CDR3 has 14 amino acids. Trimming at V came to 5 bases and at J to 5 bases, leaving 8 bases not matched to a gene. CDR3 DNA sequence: TGTGCCAGCAGCCCTAGCGGGCTTCCCCACGAGCAGTACTTC. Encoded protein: CASSPSGLPHEQYF.

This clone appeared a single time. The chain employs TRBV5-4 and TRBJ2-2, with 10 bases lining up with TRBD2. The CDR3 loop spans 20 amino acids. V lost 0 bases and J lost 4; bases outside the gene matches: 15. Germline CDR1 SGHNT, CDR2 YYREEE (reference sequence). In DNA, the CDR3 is TGTGCCAGCAGCTTGGCCTTGTTAAGCGGGAGGGTGGCGACCACCGGGGAGCTGTTTTTT. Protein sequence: CASSLALLSGRVATTGELFF.

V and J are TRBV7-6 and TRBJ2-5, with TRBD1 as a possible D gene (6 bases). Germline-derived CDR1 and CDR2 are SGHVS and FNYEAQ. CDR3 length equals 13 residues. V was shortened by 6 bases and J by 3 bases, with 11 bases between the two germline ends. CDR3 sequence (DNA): TGTGCCAGCAGGCAAAAGGGGGAAGAGACCCAGTACTTC. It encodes CASRQKGEETQYF. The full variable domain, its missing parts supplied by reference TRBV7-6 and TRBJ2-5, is GAGVSQSPRYKVTKRGQDVALRCDPISGHVSLYWYRQALGQGPEFLTYFNYEAQQDKSGLPNDRFSAERPEGSISTLTIQRTEQRDSAMYRCASRQKGEETQYFGPGTRLLVL.

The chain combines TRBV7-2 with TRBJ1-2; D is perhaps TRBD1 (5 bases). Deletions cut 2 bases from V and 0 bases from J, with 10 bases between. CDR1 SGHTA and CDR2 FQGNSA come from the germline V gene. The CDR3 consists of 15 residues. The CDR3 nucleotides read TGTGCCAGCAGCTTATTCCTAGGGGCTAACTATGGCTACACCTTC. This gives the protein CASSLFLGANYGYTF.

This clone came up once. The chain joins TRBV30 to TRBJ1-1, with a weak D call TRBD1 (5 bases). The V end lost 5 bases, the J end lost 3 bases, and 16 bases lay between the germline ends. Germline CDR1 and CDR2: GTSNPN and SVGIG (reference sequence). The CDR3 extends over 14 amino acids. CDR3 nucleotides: TGTGCCTGGGGTAGGGGTTTAGGGTACACTGAAGCTTTCTTT. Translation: CAWGRGLGYTEAFF. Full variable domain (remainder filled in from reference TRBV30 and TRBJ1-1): SQTIHQWPATLVQPVGSPLSLECTVEGTSNPNLYWYRQAAGRGLQLLFYSVGIGQISSEVPQNLSASRPQDRQFILSSKKLLLSDSGFYLCAWGRGLGYTEAFFGQGTRLTVV.

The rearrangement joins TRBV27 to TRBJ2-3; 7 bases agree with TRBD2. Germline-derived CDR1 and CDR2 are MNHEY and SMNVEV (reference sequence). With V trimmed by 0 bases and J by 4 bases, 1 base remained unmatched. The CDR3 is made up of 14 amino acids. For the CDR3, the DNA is TGTGCCAGCAGTTTATCCCTAGCGGCAGATACGCAGTATTTT. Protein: CASSLSLAADTQYF.

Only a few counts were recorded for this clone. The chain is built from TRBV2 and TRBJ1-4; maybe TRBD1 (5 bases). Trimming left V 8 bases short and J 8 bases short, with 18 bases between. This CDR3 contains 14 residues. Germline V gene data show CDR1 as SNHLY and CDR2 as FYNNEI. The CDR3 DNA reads TGTGCCAGCGGCAATAAGGGGTTACAGGAAAAACTGTTTTTT. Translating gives CASGNKGLQEKLFF.

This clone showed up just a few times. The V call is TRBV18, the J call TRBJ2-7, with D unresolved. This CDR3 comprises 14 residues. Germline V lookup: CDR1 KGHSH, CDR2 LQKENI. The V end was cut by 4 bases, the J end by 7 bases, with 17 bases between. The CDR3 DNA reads TGTGCCAGCTCACGTGTCCAGGTCCAGGATGAGCAGTACTTC. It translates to CASSRVQVQDEQYF.

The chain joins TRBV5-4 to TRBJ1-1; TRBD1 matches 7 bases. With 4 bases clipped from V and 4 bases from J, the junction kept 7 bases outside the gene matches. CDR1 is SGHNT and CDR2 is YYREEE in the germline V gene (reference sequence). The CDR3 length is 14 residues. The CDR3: CASSHPQGITEAFF. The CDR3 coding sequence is TGTGCCAGCAGCCACCCACAGGGGATCACTGAAGCTTTCTTT.

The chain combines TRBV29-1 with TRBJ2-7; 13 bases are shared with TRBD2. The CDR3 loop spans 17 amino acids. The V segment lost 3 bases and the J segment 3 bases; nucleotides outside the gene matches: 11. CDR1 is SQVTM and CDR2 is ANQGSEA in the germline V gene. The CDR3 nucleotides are TGCAGCGTTGAGGGGACTAGCGGGACGACCTACGACTACGAGCAGTACTTC. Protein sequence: CSVEGTSGTTYDYEQYF.

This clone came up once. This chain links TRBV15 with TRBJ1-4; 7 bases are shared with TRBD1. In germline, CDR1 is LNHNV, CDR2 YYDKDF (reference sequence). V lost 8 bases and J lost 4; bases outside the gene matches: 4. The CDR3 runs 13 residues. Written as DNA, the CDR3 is TGTGCCACCGGAGACAGGGTTAATGAAAAACTGTTTTTT. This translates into CATGDRVNEKLFF.

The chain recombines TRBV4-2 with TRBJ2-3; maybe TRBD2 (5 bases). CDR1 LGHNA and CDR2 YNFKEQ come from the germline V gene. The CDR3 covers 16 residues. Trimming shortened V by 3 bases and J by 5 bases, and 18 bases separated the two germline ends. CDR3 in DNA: TGTGCCAGCAGCCAGACCCCCGGGAAGGGAATAGATACGCAGTATTTT. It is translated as CASSQTPGKGIDTQYF.

Here the CDR3 reads CASSQTGQNRGYTF. Written as DNA, the CDR3 is TGTGCCAGCAGCCAAACCGGACAGAATCGTGGCTACACCTTC. V and J are TRBV28 and TRBJ1-2, with D possibly being TRBD1 (6 bases). The CDR3 runs 14 residues. Germline V gives CDR1 MDHEN, CDR2 SYDVKM. The V gene lost 6 bases and the J gene lost 7 bases, with 18 bases spanning the gap.

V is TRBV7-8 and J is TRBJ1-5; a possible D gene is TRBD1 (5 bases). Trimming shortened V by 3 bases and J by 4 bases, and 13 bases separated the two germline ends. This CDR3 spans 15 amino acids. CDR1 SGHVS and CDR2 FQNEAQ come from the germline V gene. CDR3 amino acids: CASSLAWGTNQPQHF. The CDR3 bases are TGTGCCAGCAGCTTGGCTTGGGGGACTAATCAGCCCCAGCATTTT. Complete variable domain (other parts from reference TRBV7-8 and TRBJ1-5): GAGVSQSPRYKVAKRGQDVALRCDPISGHVSLFWYQQALGQGPEFLTYFQNEAQLDKSGLPSDRFFAERPEGSVSTLKIQRTQQEDSAVYLCASSLAWGTNQPQHFGDGTRLSIL.

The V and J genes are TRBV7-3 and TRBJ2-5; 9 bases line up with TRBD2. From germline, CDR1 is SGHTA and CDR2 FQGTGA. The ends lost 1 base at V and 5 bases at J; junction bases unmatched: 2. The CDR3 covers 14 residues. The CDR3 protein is CASSLNSGSETQYF. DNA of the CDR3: TGTGCCAGCAGCTTAAATAGCGGGAGTGAGACCCAGTACTTC.

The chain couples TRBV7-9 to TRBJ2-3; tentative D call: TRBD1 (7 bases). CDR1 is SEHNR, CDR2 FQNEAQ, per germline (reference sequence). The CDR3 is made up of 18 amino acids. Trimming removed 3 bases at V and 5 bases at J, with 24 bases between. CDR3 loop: CASSLAGGGQGVGDTQYF. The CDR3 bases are TGTGCCAGCAGCTTGGCTGGAGGGGGCCAGGGGGTGGGAGATACGCAGTATTTT.

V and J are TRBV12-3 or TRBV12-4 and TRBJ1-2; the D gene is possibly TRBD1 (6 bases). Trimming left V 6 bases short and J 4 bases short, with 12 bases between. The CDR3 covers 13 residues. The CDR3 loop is CASSYGQIYGYTF. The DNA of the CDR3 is TGTGCCAGCAGCTACGGACAGATCTATGGCTACACCTTC.

The CDR3 protein is CASSSGRGPRNTIYF. The CDR3 DNA sequence: TGTGCCAGCAGTTCCGGCAGGGGCCCGCGGAACACCATATATTTT. This chain connects TRBV6-1 to TRBJ1-3, with a possible D match to TRBD1 (6 bases). Trimming stripped 5 bases from V and 7 bases from J, with 18 bases between. The CDR3 consists of 15 residues. Germline V gene lookup returns CDR1 MNHNS and CDR2 SASEGT.

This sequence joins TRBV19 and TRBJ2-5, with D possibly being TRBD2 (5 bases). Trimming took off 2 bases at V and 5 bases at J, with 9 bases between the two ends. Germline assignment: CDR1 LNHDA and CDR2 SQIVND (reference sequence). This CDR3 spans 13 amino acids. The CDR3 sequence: CASSIQPGETQYF. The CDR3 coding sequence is TGTGCCAGTAGTATACAGCCGGGGGAGACCCAGTACTTC.